The following is a TCR beta chain sequence with its context. This sample was taken from a study of control samples from healthy donors and cancer patients. Trimming stripped 2 bases from V and 4 bases from J, with 15 bases between. Germline assignment: CDR1 LGHDT and CDR2 YNNKEL (reference sequence). This CDR3 has 15 residues. TCRdb's copy holds only in-frame clones and misses some; the assay was immunoSEQ multiplex PCR. The sample has around 90,000 clones, approximately 86% seen once. The specimen sequenced was blood. The receptor was isolated from a man aged 25-40 years in good health. The genes are TRBV3-1 (or the pseudogene TRBV3-2) and TRBJ2-7, with D possibly TRBD1 on 6 matching bases. The CDR3 loop is CASSQQTGSDYEQYF. The CDR3 coding sequence is TGTGCCAGCAGCCAACAAACAGGGTCCGATTACGAGCAGTACTTC.